Following are 18 T cell receptor beta chains from one sample sequenced in a study of cytomegalovirus exposure and HLA in healthy donors. Use of 60 Vbeta and 13 Jbeta primers characterized the PCR. TCRdb's table, derived via immunoSEQ multiplex PCR, lists solely in-frame clones and lacks some. This repertoire shows 85,000 to 130,000 clones, approximately 80% found once; its top ten account for more than 1%. Sequencing was carried out using PBMCs. Receptors were obtained from a woman between 18 and 29 years old in good health and CMV-seronegative.

The J gene is TRBJ2-1, the V gene TRBV6-5; 8 nucleotides align to TRBD2. There are 14 residues in the CDR3. Germline CDR1 is MNHEY and CDR2 is SVGAGI. V was pared by 6 bases and J by 8 bases, with 9 bases of the junction left unmatched. In DNA, the CDR3 is TGTGCCAGCAGGGCGAGCGGGAGAATTGATGAGCAGTTCTTC. This translates into CASRASGRIDEQFF.

The chain couples TRBV4-3 to TRBJ2-7; 8 nucleotides agree with TRBD1. The germline gives CDR1 LGHNA, CDR2 YSLEER. Trimming at V came to 0 bases and at J to 6 bases, leaving 4 bases not matched to a gene. This CDR3 has 14 residues. The CDR3 DNA sequence: TGCGCCAGCAGCCAAGACCGAGACAGGGGCGAGCAGTACTTC. It encodes CASSQDRDRGEQYF.

The rearrangement links TRBV7-9 to TRBJ1-1; D gene ambiguous. Trimming shortened V by 2 bases and J by 3 bases, and 4 bases separated the two germline ends. Germline V gene sequence: CDR1 SEHNR, CDR2 FQNEAQ (reference sequence). There are 12 residues in the CDR3. The CDR3, as DNA: TGTGCCAGCAGCTTAAGCTACACTGAAGCTTTCTTT. This translates into CASSLSYTEAFF.

V gene TRBV5-1 combines with J gene TRBJ1-1; 7 bases line up with TRBD1. This CDR3 comprises 15 residues. Trimming at V came to 4 bases and at J to 3 bases, leaving 9 bases not matched to a gene. Germline V gene data show CDR1 as SGHRS and CDR2 as YFSETQ. CDR3 nucleotides: TGCGCCAGCAGCCCCCTCCTTACAGGGGACACTGAAGCTTTCTTT. Translation: CASSPLLTGDTEAFF.

The gene calls are TRBV4-1 and TRBJ2-1; D unclear. The CDR3 contains 16 residues. Germline V gene data show CDR1 as MGHRA and CDR2 as YSYEKL. The V gene lost 0 bases and the J gene lost 9 bases, with 18 bases spanning the gap. In nucleotides, the CDR3 is TGCGCCAGCAGCCAAGATATAAGTATAGCTCGTGGTGAGCAGTTCTTC. Translated: CASSQDISIARGEQFF.

The chain has TRBV6-1 and TRBJ2-4; no definite D call. In germline, CDR1 is MNHNS, CDR2 SASEGT. V was clipped by 4 bases and J by 0 bases, with 13 bases between them. CDR3 length equals 16 residues. In nucleotides, the CDR3 is TGTGCCAGCAGTGCAATTCGTACTCTAGCCAAAAACATTCAGTACTTC. It is translated as CASSAIRTLAKNIQYF.

The V gene is TRBV27, the J gene TRBJ1-1; possibly TRBD1 for D (6 bases). This CDR3 is built from 15 residues. Germline lookup yields CDR1 MNHEY and CDR2 SMNVEV (reference sequence). The ends were cut back, 3 bases at V and 1 base at J, with 12 bases in the middle. CDR3 sequence reads: CASSLTQGQNTEAFF. DNA for the CDR3: TGTGCCAGCAGTTTGACCCAGGGGCAGAACACTGAAGCTTTCTTT.

This chain links TRBV7-9 with TRBJ1-1; D is uncertain. V lost 5 bases and J lost 0, with 16 bases in between. CDR1 and CDR2 from the germline V gene are SEHNR and FQNEAQ (reference sequence). The CDR3 length is 16 residues. In DNA form, the CDR3 reads TGTGCCAGCAGCCCCCCTTCCGCGCGGTTGAACACTGAAGCTTTCTTT. Translated: CASSPPSARLNTEAFF.

This chain links TRBV7-6 with TRBJ1-2, with D perhaps matching TRBD1 (5 bases). V gave up 2 bases and J gave up 6 bases, with 10 bases separating them. The CDR3 totals 13 residues. CDR1 SGHVS and CDR2 FNYEAQ come from the germline V gene. CDR3 DNA: TGTGCCAGCAGCTTAAGGCAGGGTAATGGCTACACCTTC. Protein: CASSLRQGNGYTF.

This chain connects TRBV5-5 to TRBJ1-5; perhaps TRBD1 as D (6 bases). From germline, CDR1 is SGHKS and CDR2 YYEKEE (reference sequence). V shed 4 bases and J shed 3 bases, with 17 bases lying between them. This CDR3 is 16 amino acids long. The DNA for the CDR3 is TGTGCCAGCAGCCCCAAGGCAGGGGCCCCCAATCAGCCCCAGCATTTT. Its protein product is CASSPKAGAPNQPQHF.

This clone was seen a few times. The V and J genes are TRBV6-5 and TRBJ2-1; D is possibly TRBD2 (5 bases). The CDR3 totals 14 residues. The V end was cut by 6 bases, the J end by 3 bases, with 12 bases between. CDR1 and CDR2 from the germline V gene are MNHEY and SVGAGI. The CDR3 sequence: CASSGFRGYNEQFF. CDR3 nucleotide sequence: TGTGCCAGCAGCGGTTTTCGGGGCTACAATGAGCAGTTCTTC.

The chain joins TRBV28 to TRBJ2-7, with D hard to call. V was pared by 8 bases and J by 1 base, with 9 bases between. CDR3 size: 12 residues. Germline V gene lookup returns CDR1 MDHEN and CDR2 SYDVKM. For the CDR3, the DNA is TGTGCCAGCTCCGGGTCATCCTACGAGCAGTACTTC. Amino acids: CASSGSSYEQYF.

CDR3 nucleotides: TGTGCCAGCAGTGACCCCCGGGGTTTGGATACGCAGTATTTT. Translated, it gives CASSDPRGLDTQYF. The V gene is TRBV2, the J gene TRBJ2-3, with D possibly matching TRBD2 (5 bases). The germline V and J ends were trimmed by 3 bases and 6 bases, with 13 bases remaining between them. The germline gives CDR1 SNHLY, CDR2 FYNNEI. The CDR3 sequence is 14 residues long.

The V gene is TRBV5-8, the J gene TRBJ1-1; D gene ambiguous. CDR3 length: 14 residues. V lost 0 bases to trimming and J lost 7 bases, with 13 bases between them. Germline lookup yields CDR1 SGHTS and CDR2 YDEGEE. The chain's CDR3 is CASSLGLAQIEAFF. The DNA of the CDR3 is TGTGCCAGCAGCTTGGGGCTCGCACAGATTGAAGCTTTCTTT.

The genes are TRBV7-9 and TRBJ2-7, with no clear D. The CDR3 has 12 amino acids. Trimming shortened V by 2 bases and J by 3 bases, and 5 bases separated the two germline ends. Germline lookup yields CDR1 SEHNR and CDR2 FQNEAQ (reference sequence). CDR3 nucleotide sequence: TGTGCCAGCAGCTTATCGGGCTACGAGCAGTACTTC. It yields the protein CASSLSGYEQYF.

The chain combines TRBV11-2 with TRBJ2-7; 10 bases match TRBD1. The CDR3 extends over 18 amino acids. The germline V gene encodes CDR1 SGHAT and CDR2 FQNNGV. With V trimmed by 2 bases and J by 0 bases, 10 bases remained unmatched. CDR3 residues: CASSLNRAGTGASYEQYF. CDR3 coding DNA: TGTGCCAGCAGCTTAAATCGGGCCGGGACAGGGGCCTCCTACGAGCAGTACTTC.

The chain joins TRBV5-4 to TRBJ1-4; 9 bases match TRBD1. The germline V gene encodes CDR1 SGHNT and CDR2 YYREEE (reference sequence). Trimming removed 2 bases from V and 7 bases from J; junction bases left unmatched: 6. The CDR3 length is 15 residues. The CDR3 region is CASSFGQGRGEKLFF. CDR3 coding DNA: TGTGCCAGCAGCTTCGGACAGGGGCGGGGTGAAAAACTGTTTTTT.

For the CDR3, the DNA is TGTGCCAGCTCACAAGGACAGGGGGCCAACGTCCTGACTTTC. This sequence encodes CASSQGQGANVLTF. The chain joins TRBV18 to TRBJ2-6, with D maybe TRBD1 (6 bases). The CDR3 length is 14 residues. CDR1 is KGHSH, CDR2 LQKENI, per germline. V lost 4 bases and J lost 4, with 8 bases in between.